These 15 T cell receptor beta chains share one sample of origin, sequenced in a study of OX40 agonist ivuxolimab in advanced cancers. Generated by immunoSEQ multiplex PCR, the TCRdb table keeps only in-frame clones and is missing some. The table has roughly 58,000 clones, 77% seen once. This specimen was CD4+ or CD8+ T cells sorted from blood, taken in a trial of the OX40 agonist ivuxolimab. These receptors all come from an adult with an advanced solid tumor such as melanoma, head and neck, liver or kidney cancer.

The DNA for the CDR3 is TGTGCCATCAGTGAGGAGCGGGAGGCCGGGGAGCTGTTTTTT. As protein: CAISEEREAGELFF. The chain joins TRBV10-3 to TRBJ2-2, with TRBD2 identical over 9 bases. The V segment lost 2 bases and the J segment 6 bases; nucleotides outside the gene matches: 1. The CDR3 has 14 amino acids. Germline CDR1 reads ENHRY; CDR2 reads SYGVKD.

J is TRBJ2-7 and V is TRBV5-5; D may be TRBD2 (5 bases). The germline gives CDR1 SGHKS, CDR2 YYEKEE (reference sequence). V was cut by 2 bases and J by 2 bases, with 11 bases left in between. CDR3 size: 14 residues. In DNA form, the CDR3 reads TGTGCCAGCAGCTTCTGGGTCGGGGCCTACGAGCAGTACTTC. This gives the protein CASSFWVGAYEQYF.

The count of this clone is one. The chain links TRBV11-3 to TRBJ2-1; D possibly corresponds to TRBD2 (5 bases). The V gene's germline CDR1 is SGHNT and CDR2 YENEEA. This CDR3 region has 14 residues. The ends were cut back, 1 base at V and 7 bases at J, with 11 bases in the middle. CDR3 residues: CASSLGLPGNEQFF. The CDR3, as DNA: TGTGCCAGCAGCTTAGGACTACCAGGAAATGAGCAGTTCTTC.

This clone appeared a single time. The chain combines TRBV7-3 with TRBJ2-3; no reliable D call. Germline-derived CDR1 and CDR2 are SGHTA and FQGTGA. The germline V and J ends were trimmed by 6 bases and 2 bases, with 6 bases remaining between them. CDR3 size: 12 residues. DNA of the CDR3: TGTGCCAGCAGTCAGTCCACAGATACGCAGTATTTT. The encoded protein is CASSQSTDTQYF. Full variable domain (outside the CDR3, taken from reference TRBV7-3 and TRBJ2-3): GAGVSQTPSNKVTEKGKYVELRCDPISGHTALYWYRQSLGQGPEFLIYFQGTGAADDSGLPNDRFFAVRPEGSVSTLKIQRTERGDSAVYLCASSQSTDTQYFGPGTRLTVL.

The rearrangement uses TRBV5-1 and TRBJ1-3; 8 nucleotides line up with TRBD1. The germline V gene has CDR1 SGHRS and CDR2 YFSETQ. V trimming: 3 bases; J trimming: 2 bases; junction bases outside the gene matches: 7. There are 16 residues in the CDR3. The DNA for the CDR3 is TGCGCCAGCAGCTCGTCAGGGGGCGCGGCTGGAAACACCATATATTTT. Translated: CASSSSGGAAGNTIYF.

The chain uses TRBV7-8 and TRBJ1-3, with TRBD1 identical over 7 bases. Trimming took 4 bases from V and 0 from J; bases not matched to a gene: 3. Germline values: CDR1 SGHVS, CDR2 FQNEAQ. The CDR3 spans 15 residues. CDR3 in amino acids: CASSSDRVSGNTIYF. The CDR3 coding sequence is TGTGCCAGCAGCTCAGACAGGGTCTCTGGAAACACCATATATTTT.

The chain carries TRBV7-3 and TRBJ2-1; D not resolved. CDR3 length: 18 amino acids. CDR1 and CDR2 (germline): SGHTA, FQGTGA. V lost 1 base and J 0 bases, leaving 16 bases between the germline ends. CDR3: CASSLMSGAKSSYNEQFF. The CDR3 coding sequence is TGTGCCAGCAGCTTAATGTCAGGAGCCAAAAGCTCCTACAATGAGCAGTTCTTC. The whole variable domain, filled in from reference TRBV7-3 and TRBJ2-1, reads GAGVSQTPSNKVTEKGKYVELRCDPISGHTALYWYRQSLGQGPEFLIYFQGTGAADDSGLPNDRFFAVRPEGSVSTLKIQRTERGDSAVYLCASSLMSGAKSSYNEQFFGPGTRLTVL.

The gene calls are TRBV21-1 and TRBJ2-3; the table calls TRBD2, which could not be checked here. TRBV21-1 represents a pseudogene. The CDR3 contains 16 residues. CDR3 loop: CASPGDPHQPTDTQYF. Here the CDR3 DNA reads TGTGCCAGCCCGGGGGACCCCCATCAACCCACAGATACGCAGTATTTT.

This clone was detected only a few times. V and J are TRBV29-1 and TRBJ2-7; TRBD2 agrees at 7 bases. This CDR3 is built from 11 residues. Germline V lookup: CDR1 SQVTM, CDR2 ANQGSEA. J gave up 5 bases and V 4 bases, and 2 bases lay outside the gene matches. The CDR3 region is CSVGLAHEQYF. The CDR3 nucleotides are TGCAGCGTTGGACTAGCCCACGAGCAGTACTTC.

This chain uses TRBV18 with TRBJ2-7; D is undetermined. V dropped 3 bases and J dropped 7 bases, with 13 bases sitting between them. Germline CDR1 and CDR2: KGHSH and LQKENI. CDR3 size: 13 residues. The CDR3 DNA is TGTGCCAGCTCACCTGACCCTTTAGGGGAGCAGTACTTC. Translated: CASSPDPLGEQYF.

This clone came up a few times. This chain connects TRBV19 to TRBJ2-5, with TRBD1 matching 7 bases. Germline V gives CDR1 LNHDA, CDR2 SQIVND (reference sequence). The CDR3 sequence is 15 residues long. Trimming at V came to 6 bases and at J to 4 bases, leaving 11 bases not matched to a gene. The CDR3 loop reads CASRLQGRKGETQYF. CDR3 DNA sequence: TGTGCCAGTAGGCTACAGGGGCGAAAGGGAGAGACCCAGTACTTC.

The rearrangement joins TRBV19 to TRBJ2-3, with 10 bases matching TRBD1. Germline trimming cut 3 bases from V and 5 bases from J; bases unmatched to any gene: 5. Germline CDR1 reads LNHDA; CDR2 reads SQIVND (reference sequence). CDR3 length: 15 residues. CDR3 sequence (DNA): TGTGCCAGTAGTATGGATAGGACAGGGGGAGATACGCAGTATTTT. This codes for CASSMDRTGGDTQYF.

The CDR3 nucleotides read TGCGCCAGCAGCTTCGGACAGGGGAGGACTGAAGCTTTCTTT. Translated, it gives CASSFGQGRTEAFF. The chain employs TRBV5-1 and TRBJ1-1; TRBD1 agrees at 9 bases. Trimming at V came to 2 bases and at J to 5 bases, leaving 4 bases not matched to a gene. The CDR3 is made up of 14 amino acids. Germline CDR1 is SGHRS and CDR2 is YFSETQ.

The CDR3 coding sequence is TGCGCCAGCAGCCAAGTTACAGGGGGCTTCTATGGCTACACCTTC. Amino acid sequence: CASSQVTGGFYGYTF. V is TRBV4-3 and J is TRBJ1-2, with TRBD1 matching over 9 bases. Germline V gene sequence: CDR1 LGHNA, CDR2 YSLEER. With V trimmed by 1 base and J by 4 bases, 4 bases remained unmatched. This CDR3 is 15 amino acids long.

This rearrangement joins TRBV28 to TRBJ1-2; the D is unclear. The germline V gene has CDR1 MDHEN and CDR2 SYDVKM. Between the trimmed V and J ends, which lost 3 bases and 4 bases, there was a span of 9 bases. The CDR3 has 13 residues. CDR3 sequence reads: CASSFGQVYGYTF. The CDR3 DNA reads as TGTGCCAGCAGTTTTGGTCAGGTCTATGGCTACACCTTC.